The 19 T cell receptor beta chains in this list originate from one sample, sequenced in a study of T cells after yellow fever vaccination. MiXCR, run by TCRdb on the 5' RACE reads, gives a single entry per CDR3 protein. The sample carries about 340,000 distinct CDR3 sequences, approximately 4.2% recorded once. This specimen consisted of PBMCs, obtained 5 days after the yellow fever booster vaccination. These receptors were collected from a man aged 18 to 35 who received the YFV17D yellow fever vaccine.

This clonotype was recorded at least ten times. The gene calls are TRBV11-2 and TRBJ2-4; D gene ambiguous. The CDR3 sequence is 18 residues long. V was trimmed by 0 bases and J by 0 bases, leaving 15 bases between them. CDR1 and CDR2 (germline): SGHAT, FQNNGV. CDR3 in amino acids: CASSLDAGLLLAKNIQYF. Written as DNA, the CDR3 is TGTGCCAGCAGCTTAGATGCCGGATTGTTATTAGCCAAAAACATTCAGTACTTC.

The table lists this clonotype with a few counts. The genes are TRBV5-1 and TRBJ1-3; D is ambiguous. V dropped 0 bases and J dropped 10 bases, with 11 bases sitting between them. Germline-derived CDR1 and CDR2 are SGHRS and YFSETQ. The CDR3 loop spans 13 amino acids. CDR3 bases: TGCGCCAGCAGCTTGGATGGGGATCGGACCATATATTTT. Protein sequence: CASSLDGDRTIYF.

This clonotype was detected many times. The chain uses TRBV5-5 and TRBJ2-7; the D is unclear. The CDR3 is 16 amino acids. Germline V gives CDR1 SGHKS, CDR2 YYEKEE (reference sequence). V shed 3 bases and J shed 0 bases, with 16 bases lying between them. CDR3 in amino acids: CASSYLETGSSYEQYV. CDR3 in DNA: TGTGCCAGCAGCTACCTCGAGACTGGAAGCTCCTACGAGCAGTACGTC.

At least ten counts were recorded for this clonotype. This sequence joins TRBV12-3 or TRBV12-4 and TRBJ2-7, with D unresolved. The CDR3 sequence is 14 residues long. The V end was cut by 2 bases, the J end by 4 bases, with 12 bases between. CDR3 sequence (DNA): TGTGCCAGCAGTTTACGGAGTATCGGTTACGAGCAGTACTTC. It is translated as CASSLRSIGYEQYF.

Points on this clonotype: A much larger clone differs from this one at a single base, so this may be a read error. The chain employs TRBV6-5 and TRBJ2-3; D not certain. V dropped 5 bases and J dropped 1 base, with 10 bases sitting between them. This CDR3 spans 14 amino acids. The germline V gene has CDR1 MNHEY and CDR2 SVGAGI. The CDR3 sequence is CASSHKDGTDTQYF. In nucleotides, the CDR3 is TGTGCCAGCAGTCACAAAGACGGCACAGATACGCAGTATTTT.

The chain recombines TRBV30 with TRBJ1-2; no reliable D call. Germline V gene lookup returns CDR1 GTSNPN and CDR2 SVGIG (reference sequence). V was trimmed by 1 base and J by 4 bases, leaving 10 bases between them. This CDR3 spans 13 amino acids. In DNA form, the CDR3 reads TGTGCCTGGAGTGGGTTTCAGCTCTATGGCTACACCTTC. This translates into CAWSGFQLYGYTF.

This clonotype was counted between two and nine times. The J gene is TRBJ1-5, the V gene TRBV12-3 or TRBV12-4, with 9 bases matching TRBD1. The CDR3 extends over 15 amino acids. The junction had 11 bases not matched to a gene; V was cut back by 5 bases and J by 9 bases. The CDR3 coding sequence is TGTGCCAGCAGTCCCGGGACAGGGTCCGGGCGGCCCCAGCATTTT. Residues: CASSPGTGSGRPQHF.

The rearrangement joins TRBV7-3 to TRBJ1-5; 8 bases fit TRBD1. With 5 bases clipped from V and 6 bases from J, the junction kept 6 bases outside the gene matches. The CDR3 covers 14 residues. Germline V gene lookup returns CDR1 SGHTA and CDR2 FQGTGA. CDR3 coding DNA: TGTGCCAGCAGCCTGACAGGGGATGGTCAGCCCCAGCATTTT. Protein product: CASSLTGDGQPQHF.

This clonotype occurred a few times. The CDR3 DNA reads TGTGCCAGCAGCTCCGTCCTAATGGGGTACAATGAGCAGTTCTTC. Residues: CASSSVLMGYNEQFF. This sequence joins TRBV11-2 and TRBJ2-1; D not resolved. V was trimmed by 4 bases and J by 4 bases, leaving 14 bases between them. Germline V lookup: CDR1 SGHAT, CDR2 FQNNGV. The CDR3 totals 15 residues.

The V call is TRBV5-1, the J call TRBJ1-5; 8 positions agree with TRBD1. The ends lost 5 bases at V and 7 bases at J; junction bases unmatched: 8. CDR3 size: 14 residues. Germline CDR1 and CDR2: SGHRS and YFSETQ. CDR3 nucleotides: TGCGCCAGCAGTAAGGACAGGGAGGAGCAGCCCCAGCATTTT. Translation gives CASSKDREEQPQHF.

The J gene is TRBJ2-4, the V gene TRBV7-9; TRBD2 aligns across 8 bases. Germline assignment: CDR1 SEHNR and CDR2 FQNEAQ (reference sequence). The CDR3 extends over 14 amino acids. V was clipped by 8 bases and J by 0 bases; unmatched bases: 3. CDR3 region: CASRREGAKNIQYF. CDR3 nucleotides: TGTGCCAGCCGCCGGGAGGGAGCCAAAAACATTCAGTACTTC.

This clonotype appeared a few times. J is TRBJ2-7 and V is TRBV5-1; 8 bases line up with TRBD1. The V segment lost 4 bases and the J segment 5 bases; nucleotides outside the gene matches: 5. CDR1 is SGHRS, CDR2 YFSETQ, per germline. The CDR3 has 13 amino acids. CDR3: CASSAGTGHEQYV. DNA of the CDR3: TGCGCCAGCAGCGCGGGGACAGGCCACGAGCAGTACGTC.

As regards this clonotype: This could be a read error, since a much larger clone is one nucleotide away. The chain carries TRBV7-6 and TRBJ2-5; TRBD1 matches at 7 bases. There are 16 residues in the CDR3. Germline CDR1 SGHVS, CDR2 FNYEAQ. The CDR3 sequence is CASSPLGQTYQETHYF. For the CDR3, the DNA is TGTGCCAGCAGCCCTTTGGGACAGACGTACCAAGAGACCCACTACTTC.

The table lists this clonotype with a few counts. The genes are TRBV4-1 and TRBJ2-5; D call uncertain. V was cut by 4 bases and J by 5 bases, with 20 bases left in between. Germline CDR1 and CDR2: MGHRA and YSYEKL. The CDR3 runs 16 residues. The CDR3 sequence: CASSPPSNLGVETQYF. DNA of the CDR3: TGCGCCAGCAGCCCCCCGTCAAACCTCGGCGTTGAGACCCAGTACTTC.

This clonotype was recorded many times. V and J are TRBV7-2 and TRBJ2-5, with 9 nucleotides matching TRBD2. V was pared by 5 bases and J by 1 base, with 5 bases of the junction left unmatched. The CDR3 length is 15 residues. Looked up from germline, CDR1 is SGHTA and CDR2 is FQGNSA. CDR3 residues: CASSPTSGIQETQYF. CDR3 nucleotides: TGTGCCAGCAGCCCGACTAGCGGCATCCAAGAGACCCAGTACTTC.

This clonotype was seen repeatedly, ten times or more. The chain couples TRBV4-3 to TRBJ1-2; D perhaps matches TRBD1 (6 bases). The V gene's germline CDR1 is LGHNA and CDR2 YSLEER. V dropped 0 bases and J dropped 8 bases, with 16 bases sitting between them. The CDR3 consists of 15 residues. The CDR3 spells CASSQDRQGREGYTF. CDR3 sequence (DNA): TGCGCCAGCAGCCAAGATCGTCAGGGGCGCGAAGGCTACACCTTC.

V is TRBV3-1 and J is TRBJ2-1; 13 nucleotides line up with TRBD2. The V gene's germline CDR1 is LGHDT and CDR2 YNNKEL (reference sequence). The CDR3 sequence is 15 residues long. Trimming removed 1 base from V and 9 bases from J; junction bases left unmatched: 3. This CDR3 reads CASSQGTSGGGEQFF. The CDR3, as DNA: TGTGCCAGCAGCCAAGGGACTAGCGGGGGAGGTGAGCAGTTCTTC.

This chain joins TRBV5-1 and TRBJ1-6; the match to TRBD1 covers 9 bases. This CDR3 comprises 16 residues. Germline V gene data show CDR1 as SGHRS and CDR2 as YFSETQ. The ends lost 3 bases at V and 6 bases at J; junction bases unmatched: 7. Written as DNA, the CDR3 is TGCGCCAGCAGCTGGGGCCGGGACAGGGTTAATTCACCCCTCCACTTT. Translated, it gives CASSWGRDRVNSPLHF.

Ten or more counts support this clonotype. The rearrangement joins TRBV7-2 to TRBJ1-2; possible D gene TRBD1, 5 bases. This CDR3 comprises 15 residues. The V gene lost 3 bases and the J gene lost 5 bases, with 16 bases spanning the gap. Looked up from germline, CDR1 is SGHTA and CDR2 is FQGNSA. The CDR3 here is CASSFDGTQPYGYTF. CDR3 sequence (DNA): TGTGCCAGCAGCTTTGACGGGACCCAGCCTTATGGCTACACCTTC. The full variable domain, its missing parts supplied by reference TRBV7-2 and TRBJ1-2, is GAGVSQSPSNKVTEKGKDVELRCDPISGHTALYWYRQSLGQGLEFLIYFQGNSAPDKSGLPSDRFSAERTGGSVSTLTIQRTQQEDSAVYLCASSFDGTQPYGYTFGSGTRLTVV.